Listed here are 23 T cell receptor beta chains from one sample, sequenced in a study of blood T cell repertoires in COVID-19. The data were produced by immunoSEQ multiplex PCR, yet TCRdb's version contains in-frame clones alone and is incomplete. The sample has 250,000 or so clones; approximately 83% are singletons. The material sequenced was PBMCs or T cells enriched from blood (not recorded which). The receptors shown here come from a woman aged 50 to 60 who had recovered from COVID-19.

This sequence joins TRBV10-3 and TRBJ2-2; D is perhaps TRBD2 (6 bases). Germline V gives CDR1 ENHRY, CDR2 SYGVKD. The CDR3 has 17 residues. Trimming left V 3 bases short and J 4 bases short, with 18 bases between. CDR3 nucleotides: TGTGCCATCAGTGACCCCCTTCTAGCGTCGGGCACCGGGGAGCTGTTTTTT. The encoded protein is CAISDPLLASGTGELFF.

J is TRBJ2-7 and V is TRBV28, with 8 bases that match TRBD1. The CDR3 has 14 amino acids. V gave up 5 bases and J gave up 2 bases; unmatched junction bases: 5. Looked up from germline, CDR1 is MDHEN and CDR2 is SYDVKM. Here the CDR3 reads CASSAGQGAYEQYF. The CDR3 DNA reads TGTGCCAGCAGTGCAGGACAGGGCGCCTACGAGCAGTACTTC.

The chain couples TRBV19 to TRBJ2-2, with D possibly TRBD1 on 6 matching bases. CDR1 and CDR2 from the germline V gene are LNHDA and SQIVND (reference sequence). Trimming cost V 4 bases and J 5 bases, with 17 bases left between them. CDR3 size: 16 residues. The CDR3 protein is CASSKDSLSGTGELFF. The CDR3 region has the DNA TGTGCCAGTAGTAAGGACAGCCTTTCGGGTACCGGGGAGCTGTTTTTT.

The J gene is TRBJ2-7, the V gene TRBV6-5; tentatively, D is TRBD1 (5 bases). Looked up from germline, CDR1 is MNHEY and CDR2 is SVGAGI. This CDR3 has 13 residues. V was clipped by 8 bases and J by 2 bases, with 13 bases between them. The CDR3 loop is CASGAAPPYEQYF. DNA of the CDR3: TGTGCCAGCGGGGCAGCTCCTCCCTACGAGCAGTACTTC.

The rearrangement uses TRBV2 and TRBJ2-2; 7 bases are shared with TRBD2. Germline V CDR1 and CDR2: SNHLY, FYNNEI. The ends lost 6 bases at V and 4 bases at J; junction bases unmatched: 14. This CDR3 region has 17 residues. DNA of the CDR3: TGTGCCAGCAGGCTAACAAGGACTAGTTCGGGCACCGGGGAGCTGTTTTTT. Protein product: CASRLTRTSSGTGELFF.

CDR3 residues: CASSWGRKQETQYF. The CDR3 bases are TGTGCCAGCAGTTGGGGGAGGAAACAAGAGACCCAGTACTTC. V is TRBV6-5 and J is TRBJ2-5; D perhaps matches TRBD2 (6 bases). Deletions cut 4 bases from V and 2 bases from J, with 11 bases between. In germline, CDR1 is MNHEY, CDR2 SVGAGI. The CDR3 loop spans 14 amino acids.

CDR3 DNA: TGTGCCAGCAGTGATCAGGGTCAGCCCCAGCATTTT. Residues: CASSDQGQPQHF. J is TRBJ1-5 and V is TRBV2; a possible D gene is TRBD1 (5 bases). The germline CDR1 and CDR2 sequences are SNHLY and FYNNEI. CDR3 length equals 12 residues. Trimming pared 3 bases from V and 6 bases from J, leaving 6 bases between.

The CDR3 nucleotides read TGCGCCAGCAGCTGGTTCCGGGGTTTTAACTATGGCTACACCTTC. Translating it yields CASSWFRGFNYGYTF. J is TRBJ1-2 and V is TRBV5-1; no reliable D call. The CDR3 is 15 residues long. V lost 3 bases and J lost 1, with 13 bases in between. Germline CDR1 SGHRS, CDR2 YFSETQ.

The V call is TRBV6-5, the J call TRBJ2-7; tentatively, D is TRBD1 (5 bases). V lost 0 bases and J lost 6, with 15 bases in between. CDR3 length: 15 amino acids. In germline, CDR1 is MNHEY, CDR2 SVGAGI. The CDR3 bases are TGTGCCAGCAGTTACTCGGCAGGGTCGGGTTTCGAGCAGTACTTC. As protein: CASSYSAGSGFEQYF.

Comment on this clone: Its ends do not fully match the called genes, so a read error is possible. The chain links TRBV4-1 to TRBJ1-6; TRBD1 matches 8 bases. The CDR3 covers 14 residues. The V gene's germline CDR1 is MGHRA and CDR2 YSYEKL. This CDR3 is CASNQGQGYSPLHF. DNA of the CDR3: TGCGCCAGCAACCAAGGACAGGGTTATTCACCCCTCCACTTT.

This chain uses TRBV7-2 with TRBJ2-7; D is perhaps TRBD1 (6 bases). There are 15 residues in the CDR3. Germline V gives CDR1 SGHTA, CDR2 FQGNSA. V dropped 1 base and J dropped 7 bases, with 17 bases sitting between them. This CDR3 reads CASSLVQGLGREQYF. CDR3 in DNA: TGTGCCAGCAGCTTAGTGCAGGGGTTAGGTAGGGAGCAGTACTTC.

There are a few counts of this clone. The chain carries TRBV20-1 and TRBJ2-7; a weak D match, TRBD2 (5 bases). The CDR3 spans 15 residues. Trimming took off 3 bases at V and 0 bases at J, with 15 bases between the two ends. In germline, CDR1 is DFQATT, CDR2 SNEGSKA (reference sequence). The CDR3: CSASPGTPLSYEQYF. The CDR3 DNA is TGCAGTGCTAGTCCGGGAACCCCACTCTCCTACGAGCAGTACTTC.

This chain joins TRBV27 and TRBJ2-5; 11 bases agree with TRBD1. Looked up from germline, CDR1 is MNHEY and CDR2 is SMNVEV (reference sequence). Trimming at V came to 4 bases and at J to 4 bases, leaving 14 bases not matched to a gene. This CDR3 is 18 amino acids long. The CDR3 DNA is TGTGCCAGCAGTTCGTTAGGACAGGGGGCTTATTCGGGAGAGACCCAGTACTTC. Translation gives CASSSLGQGAYSGETQYF.

The chain recombines TRBV12-5 with TRBJ1-2; no definite D call. The CDR3 loop spans 13 amino acids. Trimming removed 4 bases from V and 6 bases from J, with 12 bases in between. The germline CDR1 and CDR2 sequences are LGHNT and FRNRAP. Here the CDR3 DNA reads TGTGCTAGTGGTTCCCTCACAGTCGATGGCTACACCTTC. It is translated as CASGSLTVDGYTF. Full variable domain (remainder filled in from reference TRBV12-5 and TRBJ1-2): DARVTQTPRHKVTEMGQEVTMRCQPILGHNTVFWYRQTMMQGLELLAYFRNRAPLDDSGMPKDRFSAEMPDATLATLKIQPSEPRDSAVYFCASGSLTVDGYTFGSGTRLTVV.

The rearrangement uses TRBV2 and TRBJ2-1; 8 bases are shared with TRBD1. The CDR3 is 15 amino acids. Germline V gene data show CDR1 as SNHLY and CDR2 as FYNNEI. V was clipped by 7 bases and J by 6 bases; unmatched bases: 11. The CDR3 DNA is TGTGCCAGCACTGGTAGGACAGGGCAGGGCAATGAGCAGTTCTTC. Its protein product is CASTGRTGQGNEQFF. Complete variable domain (other parts from reference TRBV2 and TRBJ2-1): EPEVTQTPSHQVTQMGQEVILRCVPISNHLYFYWYRQILGQKVEFLVSFYNNEISEKSEIFDDQFSVERPDGSNFTLKIRSTKLEDSAMYFCASTGRTGQGNEQFFGPGTRLTVL.

The chain couples TRBV5-6 to TRBJ2-7, with TRBD2 matching 10 bases. Trimming cost V 5 bases and J 13 bases; bases outside gene matches: 21. Germline V gives CDR1 SGHDT, CDR2 YYEEEE. CDR3 size: 16 residues. CDR3 nucleotides: TGTGCCAGCAGGCGTACAGGGCTAGCGGGAGTCAAACCTCTATACTTC. The encoded protein is CASRRTGLAGVKPLYF. The variable domain in full, with the rest retrieved from reference TRBV5-6 and TRBJ2-7, is DAGVTQSPTHLIKTRGQQVTLRCSPKSGHDTVSWYQQALGQGPQFIFQYYEEEERQRGNFPDRFSGHQFPNYSSELNVNALLLGDSALYLCASRRTGLAGVKPLYFGPGTRLTVT.

V and J are TRBV5-1 and TRBJ2-7, with D possibly being TRBD1 (6 bases). The CDR3 length is 14 residues. V lost 0 bases, J lost 7 bases, and 14 bases lay in between. Looked up from germline, CDR1 is SGHRS and CDR2 is YFSETQ. The CDR3 spells CASSLGQGTREQYF. The CDR3 DNA sequence: TGCGCCAGCAGCTTGGGCCAGGGGACGAGAGAGCAGTACTTC.

V usage is TRBV30 and J usage is TRBJ1-5; D might be TRBD1 (5 bases). The length of the CDR3 is 13 residues. Germline V CDR1 and CDR2: GTSNPN, SVGIG (reference sequence). V shed 4 bases and J shed 6 bases, with 13 bases lying between them. The CDR3 sequence is CAWNRGSSQPQHF. Here the CDR3 DNA reads TGTGCCTGGAATCGGGGGTCCTCTCAGCCCCAGCATTTT.

The chain recombines TRBV6-5 with TRBJ2-7; D is possibly TRBD1 (5 bases). This CDR3 comprises 15 residues. Per germline, CDR1 MNHEY and CDR2 SVGAGI. Trimming took 0 bases from V and 4 from J, leaving 13 bases between them. The CDR3 nucleotides read TGTGCCAGCAGTTACTCGGGAAGCAAGGGGTACGAGCAGTACTTC. Its protein product is CASSYSGSKGYEQYF.

This chain uses TRBV28 with TRBJ2-7; TRBD2 might be the D (5 bases). CDR1 is MDHEN, CDR2 SYDVKM, per germline. The germline V and J ends were trimmed by 3 bases and 7 bases, with 7 bases remaining between them. The CDR3 runs to 11 residues. This chain's CDR3 is CASSFRREQYF. CDR3 DNA sequence: TGTGCCAGCAGTTTTAGGAGGGAGCAGTACTTC.

The rearrangement links TRBV28 to TRBJ2-7; 7 bases line up with TRBD1. Germline loops: CDR1 MDHEN, CDR2 SYDVKM. J was trimmed by 2 bases and V by 6 bases; bases with no gene match: 4. The CDR3 is made up of 13 amino acids. The CDR3 nucleotides are TGTGCCAGCAGACAGGGGAAAGCCTACGAGCAGTACTTC. It is translated as CASRQGKAYEQYF.

This clone is a singleton in its sample. V and J are TRBV7-9 and TRBJ1-2; D possibly corresponds to TRBD1 (6 bases). Trimming took off 3 bases at V and 13 bases at J, with 15 bases between the two ends. The length of the CDR3 is 12 residues. The germline V gene has CDR1 SEHNR and CDR2 FQNEAQ (reference sequence). CDR3: CASSLERGALTF. As DNA, the CDR3 is TGTGCCAGCAGCTTGGAACGGGGGGCACTCACCTTC.

The rearrangement uses TRBV7-2 and TRBJ1-3; D is uncertain. Trimming left V 0 bases short and J 5 bases short, with 5 bases between. CDR3 length equals 13 residues. The germline CDR1 and CDR2 sequences are SGHTA and FQGNSA. CDR3 region: CASSLAQRNTIYF. CDR3 sequence (DNA): TGTGCCAGCAGCTTAGCCCAAAGAAACACCATATATTTT.